The 14 T cell receptor beta chains below come from one sample, sequenced in a study of T cells after posttransplantation cyclophosphamide. The assay was immunoSEQ multiplex PCR, and TCRdb's table has in-frame clones only and misses some. The table records fewer than 55,000 clones without singletons, the ten largest covering roughly 2.1%. The sequenced sample was PBMCs. These receptors came from a man aged 35 to 55 in good health, CMV-negative, and a related stem cell transplant donor.

The chain links TRBV5-4 to TRBJ2-5; 11 nucleotides match TRBD1. The V gene end was trimmed by 4 bases and the J gene end by 4 bases; junction bases not matched to a gene: 0. CDR3 length equals 13 residues. Germline V gene data show CDR1 as SGHNT and CDR2 as YYREEE (reference sequence). CDR3 in amino acids: CASSGTGGETQYF. CDR3 DNA: TGTGCCAGCAGCGGGACAGGGGGAGAGACCCAGTACTTC.

This clone was recorded at least ten times. The chain employs TRBV11-3 and TRBJ2-1; a weak D match, TRBD1 (5 bases). The V and J ends lost 0 bases and 0 bases respectively, with 12 bases between them. CDR1 and CDR2 from the germline V gene are SGHNT and YENEEA. This CDR3 contains 17 residues. CDR3 residues: CASSLDLGPSSYNEQFF. The CDR3, as DNA: TGTGCCAGCAGCTTAGATCTGGGGCCCAGCTCCTACAATGAGCAGTTCTTC.

This clone appeared many times. V gene TRBV7-9 combines with J gene TRBJ2-3, with TRBD2 matching 8 bases. This CDR3 spans 16 amino acids. In germline, CDR1 is SEHNR, CDR2 FQNEAQ (reference sequence). The V gene end was trimmed by 4 bases and the J gene end by 0 bases; junction bases not matched to a gene: 6. CDR3 sequence: CASSSRSGTSTDTQYF. The CDR3 coding sequence is TGTGCCAGCAGCTCCCGTAGCGGGACTAGCACAGATACGCAGTATTTT.

This clone has a handful of counts. The V and J genes are TRBV29-1 and TRBJ2-7; 11 positions agree with TRBD1. V shed 2 bases and J 7 bases; nucleotides not matched to a gene: 10. This CDR3 has 15 amino acids. The germline V gene has CDR1 SQVTM and CDR2 ANQGSEA. CDR3 loop: CSVETLDRGQREQYV. The CDR3 nucleotides are TGCAGCGTTGAAACCTTGGACAGGGGGCAGCGGGAGCAGTACGTC.

In its sample, this clone was seen many times. The rearrangement joins TRBV5-4 to TRBJ2-5, with TRBD1 identical over 7 bases. There are 13 residues in the CDR3. CDR1 and CDR2 from the germline V gene are SGHNT and YYREEE (reference sequence). Trimming removed 4 bases from V and 1 base from J; junction bases left unmatched: 1. In nucleotides, the CDR3 is TGTGCCAGCAGCCAGGGGGTCCAAGAGACCCAGTACTTC. Protein: CASSQGVQETQYF.

The chain is built from TRBV2 and TRBJ2-5; TRBD1 matches 10 bases. The V gene's germline CDR1 is SNHLY and CDR2 FYNNEI. The ends lost 6 bases at V and 5 bases at J; junction bases unmatched: 6. CDR3 length: 14 residues. This CDR3 reads CASRPGTGDETQYF. The DNA for the CDR3 is TGTGCCAGCAGACCCGGGACAGGGGACGAGACCCAGTACTTC. Looking up the rest from reference TRBV2 and TRBJ2-5 gives the full variable domain: EPEVTQTPSHQVTQMGQEVILRCVPISNHLYFYWYRQILGQKVEFLVSFYNNEISEKSEIFDDQFSVERPDGSNFTLKIRSTKLEDSAMYFCASRPGTGDETQYFGPGTRLLVL.

The sample holds many counts of this clone. V gene TRBV7-9 combines with J gene TRBJ1-2; 8 positions agree with TRBD1. V lost 6 bases and J lost 3; bases outside the gene matches: 9. This CDR3 is built from 15 residues. CDR1 SEHNR and CDR2 FQNEAQ come from the germline V gene (reference sequence). CDR3 nucleotide sequence: TGTGCCAGCAGGGAGGACAGGGCCTCGGACTATGGCTACACCTTC. This translates into CASREDRASDYGYTF.

At least ten counts were recorded for this clone. The junction does not match germline at one end; this may be a read error. The chain joins TRBV5-4 to TRBJ2-7; no reliable D call. Germline assignment: CDR1 SGHNT and CDR2 YYREEE (reference sequence). The CDR3 runs 13 residues. In nucleotides, the CDR3 is TGTGCCAGCAGATTGGACGGCTCCTACGAGCAGTACTTC. Amino acid sequence: CASRLDGSYEQYF.

This clone was counted many times. V and J are TRBV18 and TRBJ1-1, with D tentatively TRBD1 (5 bases). The V end lost 2 bases, the J end lost 1 base, and 11 bases lay between the germline ends. Germline V gives CDR1 KGHSH, CDR2 LQKENI. The CDR3 sequence is 15 residues long. This CDR3 reads CASSPNGGSNTEAFF. DNA for the CDR3: TGTGCCAGCTCACCAAACGGGGGATCGAACACTGAAGCTTTCTTT.

This clone was recorded many times. The chain combines TRBV7-9 with TRBJ1-5; 9 nucleotides agree with TRBD1. The length of the CDR3 is 17 residues. V dropped 1 base and J dropped 2; count of bases not matched to a gene: 6. Germline V CDR1 and CDR2: SEHNR, FQNEAQ (reference sequence). CDR3 protein: CASSLGTGAVGNQPQHF. The CDR3 DNA is TGTGCCAGCAGCTTAGGGACAGGGGCGGTCGGCAATCAGCCCCAGCATTTT. The full variable domain, completed using reference TRBV7-9 and TRBJ1-5, is DTGVSQNPRHKITKRGQNVTFRCDPISEHNRLYWYRQTLGQGPEFLTYFQNEAQLEKSRLLSDRFSAERPKGSFSTLEIQRTEQGDSAMYLCASSLGTGAVGNQPQHFGDGTRLSIL.

This clone was seen a few times. V usage is TRBV18 and J usage is TRBJ2-7, with 10 positions matching TRBD1. Unmatched junction bases numbered 3, after V lost 3 bases and J lost 1 base. In germline, CDR1 is KGHSH, CDR2 LQKENI. The CDR3 has 15 residues. CDR3 amino acids: CASSPPGQGSYEQYF. Here the CDR3 DNA reads TGTGCCAGCTCACCCCCGGGACAGGGGTCCTACGAGCAGTACTTC.

This clone occurred many times. The V gene is TRBV10-3, the J gene TRBJ2-2; 8 nucleotides match TRBD2. Germline trimming cut 10 bases from V and 1 base from J; bases unmatched to any gene: 5. This CDR3 contains 14 residues. Germline CDR1 ENHRY, CDR2 SYGVKD. As DNA, the CDR3 is TGTGCCAGCCGCGGGGGGATGAACACCGGGGAGCTGTTTTTT. It is translated as CASRGGMNTGELFF.

This clone was observed many times. This chain links TRBV6-5 with TRBJ1-4; D is ambiguous. The germline V gene has CDR1 MNHEY and CDR2 SVGAGI. The ends were cut back, 5 bases at V and 5 bases at J, with 15 bases in the middle. The CDR3 contains 15 residues. The CDR3 DNA reads as TGTGCCAGCAGTCCGTACCGTGAGCGGAATGAAAAACTGTTTTTT. Protein product: CASSPYRERNEKLFF.

This clone was detected ten times or more. The genes are TRBV30 and TRBJ1-5; possible D gene TRBD1, 6 bases. The CDR3 contains 13 residues. Germline V gene lookup returns CDR1 GTSNPN and CDR2 SVGIG (reference sequence). Between the trimmed V and J ends, which lost 5 bases and 4 bases, there was a span of 12 bases. Here the CDR3 DNA reads TGTGCCTGGGGCCTACAGGGTAATCAGCCCCAGCATTTT. It encodes CAWGLQGNQPQHF.